This paragraph reports one T cell receptor (beta chain). Germline CDR1 is SGHNT and CDR2 is YYREEE (reference sequence). V lost 4 bases to trimming and J lost 2 bases, with 17 bases between them. The CDR3 length is 16 residues. The repertoire was sequenced with immunoSEQ multiplex PCR; TCRdb's copy has only in-frame clones and lacks some. The sample includes more than 1.2 million clones, around 98.5% of them seen just once. These data come from a study of shared clonotypes between healthy human individuals. The rearrangement joins TRBV5-4 to TRBJ2-3; D ambiguous. This TCR was recovered from a man aged 25 to 40 in good health. Sequenced input: naive CD4+ T cells sorted from blood. As to subset: CD45RA+ positively selected. DNA for the CDR3: TGTGCCAGCAGCACCCAGATTGGGCTTTCCACAGATACGCAGTATTTT. Translated, it gives CASSTQIGLSTDTQYF.